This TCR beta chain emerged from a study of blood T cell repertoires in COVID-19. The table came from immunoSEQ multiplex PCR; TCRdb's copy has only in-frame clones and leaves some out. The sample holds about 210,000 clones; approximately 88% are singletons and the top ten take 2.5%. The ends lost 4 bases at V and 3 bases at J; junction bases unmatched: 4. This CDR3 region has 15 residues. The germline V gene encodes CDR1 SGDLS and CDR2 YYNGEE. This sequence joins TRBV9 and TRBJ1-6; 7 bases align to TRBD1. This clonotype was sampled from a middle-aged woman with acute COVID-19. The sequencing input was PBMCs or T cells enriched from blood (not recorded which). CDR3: CASSFTGVYNSPLHF. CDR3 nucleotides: TGTGCCAGCAGCTTCACAGGGGTCTATAATTCACCCCTCCACTTT.